This TCR beta chain was identified in a study of radiation and T cells in renal cell carcinoma. The CDR3 contains 15 residues. CDR1 and CDR2 from the germline V gene are MDHEN and SYDVKM. Trimming took off 6 bases at V and 8 bases at J, with 19 bases between the two ends. A note on this clone: Its target is not known.

Sequencing was performed with immunoSEQ multiplex PCR; in TCRdb, only in-frame clones are kept and a portion is missing. The table lists 150,000 or so clones, roughly nine tenths of them singletons. General study points: In blood, top tumor clones expanded by 2 weeks, shrinking by 4.

Noted time point: baseline pretreatment blood. The treatment denotes: 15 Gy SBRT to primary tumor, nephrectomy 4 weeks later. The tumor was a clear cell renal cell carcinoma. The rearrangement links TRBV28 to TRBJ1-4; D possibly corresponds to TRBD1 (5 bases). The input for sequencing was blood, taken from a patient whose treatment included radiotherapy and nephrectomy. The clonotype was recovered from a woman in her 70s with renal cell carcinoma. CDR3 in amino acids: CASSRERGWREKLFF. Written as DNA, the CDR3 is TGTGCCAGCAGCCGAGAGCGGGGCTGGAGGGAAAAACTGTTTTTT.